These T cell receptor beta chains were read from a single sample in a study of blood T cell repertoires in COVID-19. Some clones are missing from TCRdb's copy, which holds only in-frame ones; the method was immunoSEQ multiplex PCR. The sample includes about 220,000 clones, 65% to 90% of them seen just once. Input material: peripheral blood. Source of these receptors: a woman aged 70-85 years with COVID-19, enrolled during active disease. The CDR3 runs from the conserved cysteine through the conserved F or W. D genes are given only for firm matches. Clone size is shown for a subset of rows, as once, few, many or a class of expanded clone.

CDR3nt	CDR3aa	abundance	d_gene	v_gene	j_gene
TGTGCCACCATGAGGGAAACAAACACTGAAGCTTTCTTT	CATMRETNTEAFF	once	-	TRBV6-5	TRBJ1-1
TGTGCCAGCAGCTCACATAGCGGGGGGGCCACTGAGACCCAGTACTTC	CASSSHSGGATETQYF	-	TRBD2	TRBV5-4	TRBJ2-5
TGTGCCAGCAGTGACCACTCCGGGACAGGAGTTGCTTTCTTT	CASSDHSGTGVAFF	-	TRBD1	TRBV6-4	TRBJ1-1
TGTGCCAGCAGCTTATCACTAGCGGGGAGCACAGATACGCAGTATTTT	CASSLSLAGSTDTQYF	-	TRBD2	TRBV5-4	TRBJ2-3
TGTGCCAGCAGCCAACGGACAGGGTTCGGTTCACCCCTCCACTTT	CASSQRTGFGSPLHF	-	TRBD1	TRBV9	TRBJ1-6
TGTGCCAGTAGGTCGGGGGTAGAGAGCAATCAGCCCCAGCATTTT	CASRSGVESNQPQHF	-	-	TRBV19	TRBJ1-5
TGTGCCAGTAGTATCCTAAGACAGGGGCTAAATCAGCCCCAGCATTTT	CASSILRQGLNQPQHF	-	TRBD1	TRBV19	TRBJ1-5
TGTGCCAGCAGCTTAATCGGACTAGCGGGAGGAGAGACCCAGTACTTC	CASSLIGLAGGETQYF	-	TRBD2	TRBV7-2	TRBJ2-5
TGTGCCAGCAGACCCCTAACAGGGCAAGAGACCCAGTACTTC	CASRPLTGQETQYF	-	-	TRBV27	TRBJ2-5
TGTGCCAGCAGGGTACAGGGGGAATGGACTGAAGCTTTCTTT	CASRVQGEWTEAFF	-	TRBD1	TRBV6-6	TRBJ1-1
TGTGCCAGCAAAGGGAGCCCCTCTGGAAACACCATATATTTT	CASKGSPSGNTIYF	once	-	TRBV7-8	TRBJ1-3
TGTGCCAGCAGCCCTCCGGGGCGGGGGGGCGAGAATGAGCAGTTCTTC	CASSPPGRGGENEQFF	-	TRBD2	TRBV7-9	TRBJ2-1
TGTGCCAGCAGCCAGGCCAGGACTAGCGGGGGCACAGATACGCAGTATTTT	CASSQARTSGGTDTQYF	-	TRBD2	TRBV4-2	TRBJ2-3
TGTGCCAGCAGCTTAGAAGCTCGCATTGGACTTAGCGGGGAGCTGTTTTTT	CASSLEARIGLSGELFF	-	-	TRBV7-2	TRBJ2-2
TGTGCCAGTAGTCCGAGACAGGGGGTCTCCTACGAGCAGTACTTC	CASSPRQGVSYEQYF	-	TRBD1	TRBV19	TRBJ2-7
TGTGCCAGCAGCTCTAGCGGGGGGGCCGTCAATGAGCAGTTCTTC	CASSSSGGAVNEQFF	-	TRBD2	TRBV6-5	TRBJ2-1
TGTGCCAGTAGTCCGGGAACATATGGCTACACCTTC	CASSPGTYGYTF	once	-	TRBV19	TRBJ1-2
TGTGCCAGCTCCAGGGTTCCTGGAAACACCATATATTTT	CASSRVPGNTIYF	once	-	TRBV5-6	TRBJ1-3
TGTGCCAGCTCACCACGGCAGCAAGAGACCCAGTACTTC	CASSPRQQETQYF	-	-	TRBV18	TRBJ2-5
TGTGCCATCAGTGAGTCGTTTGGCCAGAACACTGAAGCTTTCTTT	CAISESFGQNTEAFF	-	-	TRBV10-3	TRBJ1-1
TGTGCCAGCCGGGGACAGGGGAGCTCCTACGAGCAGTACTTC	CASRGQGSSYEQYF	-	TRBD1	TRBV5-4	TRBJ2-7
TGTGCCAGCAGCTTGGGACAGAAGAACACCGGGGAGCTGTTTTTT	CASSLGQKNTGELFF	-	-	TRBV5-4	TRBJ2-2
TGTGCCAGTAGTATAGTGGGCCAGGCGAATCAGCCCCAGCATTTT	CASSIVGQANQPQHF	once	-	TRBV19	TRBJ1-5
TGTGCCAGCAGGCCCTCAGGGGGCCTAAATGAAAAACTGTTTTTT	CASRPSGGLNEKLFF	few	TRBD1	TRBV7-9	TRBJ1-4
TGTGCCAGCAGTGAATCTACCCATTCACGCCAAGAGCAGTACTTC	CASSESTHSRQEQYF	-	-	TRBV25-1	TRBJ2-7
TGTGCCAGCCGCGGTGATCAGCCCCAGCATTTT	CASRGDQPQHF	-	-	TRBV28	TRBJ1-5
TGTGCCAGCAGCCCGGTGGGGGGGCATTACACCGGGGAGCTGTTTTTT	CASSPVGGHYTGELFF	-	-	TRBV3-1/TRBV3-2	TRBJ2-2
TGTGCCAGCGCGGGTTGGCCCGACGATGGCTACACCTTC	CASAGWPDDGYTF	-	-	TRBV6-6	TRBJ1-2
TGTGCCACCAGCAGAGATGGGAGCGAGCCATACAATGAGCAGTTCTTC	CATSRDGSEPYNEQFF	-	-	TRBV15	TRBJ2-1
TGTGCCAGCAGCCCCGGGACAGGGGTGGGAGAGCAGTACTTC	CASSPGTGVGEQYF	few	TRBD1	TRBV11-2	TRBJ2-7
TGTGCCAGCAGCTCCCGACAGGTTTGGGCAGATACGCAGTATTTT	CASSSRQVWADTQYF	-	-	TRBV9	TRBJ2-3
TGTGCCAGCAGCTCCTCAGCGGGACTTCGCGAGACCCAGTACTTC	CASSSSAGLRETQYF	once	TRBD2	TRBV7-2	TRBJ2-5
TGTGCCAGCAGCTTGGGCGTGTCTTATCAGCCCCAGCATTTT	CASSLGVSYQPQHF	-	-	TRBV7-2	TRBJ1-5
TGTGCCAGCAGCTTATATGCTAGCGGGAGAACCTACGAGCAGTACTTC	CASSLYASGRTYEQYF	-	TRBD2	TRBV7-9	TRBJ2-7
TGTGCCAGCAGCTTGGGGGGAGCAGTGATCTATGGCTACACCTTC	CASSLGGAVIYGYTF	-	-	TRBV7-2	TRBJ1-2
TGTGCCAGCAGCTTGAGACAGGGGTTCACCGGGGAGCTGTTTTTT	CASSLRQGFTGELFF	-	TRBD1	TRBV5-4	TRBJ2-2
TGTGCCAGCAGTTACCCCACCCAACAGGGGGCTAACACAGATACGCAGTATTTT	CASSYPTQQGANTDTQYF	few	TRBD1	TRBV6-2/TRBV6-3	TRBJ2-3
TGTGCCAGCAGTTCTAGCGGGGGGCCCTGGGGAGAGCAGTTCTTC	CASSSSGGPWGEQFF	-	TRBD2	TRBV7-2	TRBJ2-1
TGTGCCAGTAGTATAGCTGGACAGAAGTACCAAGAGACCCAGTACTTC	CASSIAGQKYQETQYF	once	-	TRBV19	TRBJ2-5
TGTGCCAGTAGTAGAGAATATCAGGCAACTAATGAAAAACTGTTTTTT	CASSREYQATNEKLFF	-	-	TRBV19	TRBJ1-4
TGTGCCAGCAGAGAGACAGGATCCTACGAGCAGTACTTC	CASRETGSYEQYF	-	-	TRBV11-2	TRBJ2-7
TGTGCCAGCAGCCTCCGGACAGGGGGGGAGGCTGAAGCTTTCTTT	CASSLRTGGEAEAFF	once	TRBD1	TRBV9	TRBJ1-1
TGTGCCAGCAGCTCAGGGGGGCCCACATATGGCTACACCTTC	CASSSGGPTYGYTF	-	TRBD1	TRBV6-5	TRBJ1-2
TGTGCCAGCAGTACCGGGACTGCCACCTACGAGCAGTACTTC	CASSTGTATYEQYF	-	-	TRBV6-2/TRBV6-3	TRBJ2-7
TGTGCCAGCCGTTCCCGAGGAAGTTTTGGCACTGAAGCTTTCTTT	CASRSRGSFGTEAFF	-	-	TRBV2	TRBJ1-1
TGCAGTGCTAGTGGGGGGGGCACTGAAGCTTTCTTT	CSASGGGTEAFF	-	-	TRBV20-1	TRBJ1-1
TGTGCCACCAGTGATTCGATCGGCGGGAGAGATACGCAGTATTTT	CATSDSIGGRDTQYF	-	TRBD2	TRBV24-1	TRBJ2-3
TGTGCCAGCAGCCAAGATAAGCAGGCCTCCTATAATTCACCCCTCCACTTT	CASSQDKQASYNSPLHF	-	-	TRBV3-1/TRBV3-2	TRBJ1-6
TGTGCCACCTCCCCAGGGGCCGCCTACAATGAGCAGTTCTTC	CATSPGAAYNEQFF	once	-	TRBV6-6	TRBJ2-1
TGTGCCAGCAGCATACTTCTGACCCCATATAGCCCAGATACGCAGTATTTT	CASSILLTPYSPDTQYF	-	-	TRBV11-2	TRBJ2-3
TGTGCCAGCAGCTCACCGGGACAGGGGGCCAATTCCTACGAGCAGTACTTC	CASSSPGQGANSYEQYF	-	-	TRBV21-1	TRBJ2-7
TGTGCCAGCAGCCGTACTGGACAGGCAAACACCGGGGAGCTGTTTTTT	CASSRTGQANTGELFF	-	TRBD1	TRBV7-3	TRBJ2-2
TGTGCCAGCAGCTCGGTGACAGGGGCTGAAGCTTTCTTT	CASSSVTGAEAFF	once	TRBD1	TRBV7-6	TRBJ1-1
TGCGCCAGCAGCCAAGAAACGGACACCTATGGCTACACCTTC	CASSQETDTYGYTF	-	-	TRBV4-1	TRBJ1-2
TGTGCCAGCAGCCGTGACAGGGGCTACTATGGCTACACCTTC	CASSRDRGYYGYTF	-	TRBD1	TRBV3-1/TRBV3-2	TRBJ1-2